The 6 T cell receptor beta chains below all came from one sample that was sequenced in a study of blood T cell repertoires in COVID-19. Measured with immunoSEQ multiplex PCR; TCRdb has only the in-frame clones, and not every one. Found here are about 120,000 clones, 75% to 90% of them singletons; the top ten hold approximately 2.3%. Sequencing was done on a sample of peripheral blood. The receptor set was obtained from a man aged 25 to 40 with acute or convalescent COVID-19.

The V and J genes are TRBV4-3 and TRBJ1-6; the match to TRBD1 covers 10 bases. CDR1 is LGHNA, CDR2 YSLEER, per germline. The CDR3 sequence is 17 residues long. Trimming removed 1 base from V and 6 bases from J; junction bases left unmatched: 6. The CDR3 DNA follows: TGCGCCAGCAGCCAAGTGTGGTGGGACAGGGGTAATTCACCCCTCCACTTT. Translated, it gives CASSQVWWDRGNSPLHF.

The chain employs TRBV12-3 or TRBV12-4 and TRBJ2-7; D gene ambiguous. V shed 2 bases and J shed 2 bases, with 4 bases lying between them. This CDR3 has 12 amino acids. Here the CDR3 reads CASSLHTYEQYF. CDR3 DNA: TGTGCCAGCAGTTTACACACCTACGAGCAGTACTTC.

There are a few counts of this clone. The rearrangement joins TRBV4-3 to TRBJ2-7; TRBD1 matches at 8 bases. This CDR3 has 14 amino acids. The germline V gene encodes CDR1 LGHNA and CDR2 YSLEER. V trimming: 0 bases; J trimming: 4 bases; junction bases outside the gene matches: 2. The CDR3 region is CASSQDRGRYEQYF. The CDR3 DNA follows: TGCGCCAGCAGCCAAGACAGGGGGCGGTACGAGCAGTACTTC.

The chain has TRBV7-3 and TRBJ1-4; D remains unclear. Germline V gives CDR1 SGHTA, CDR2 FQGTGA. The CDR3 totals 13 residues. V gave up 2 bases and J gave up 8 bases, with 9 bases separating them. CDR3 DNA sequence: TGTGCCAGCAGCTTAGGACGAGGGGAAAAACTGTTTTTT. As protein: CASSLGRGEKLFF.

V and J are TRBV7-1 and TRBJ2-6; TRBD1 matches 10 bases. TRBV7-1 is sorted into the ORF group, with uncertain function. The CDR3 spans 24 residues. V trimming: 3 bases; J trimming: 0 bases; junction bases outside the gene matches: 23. CDR3 DNA: TGTGCCAGCAGCTCCCCTTTACCGGGACAGGGGATTAGCTTAGGAAACTCTGGGGCCAACGTCCTGACTTTC. Translation gives CASSSPLPGQGISLGNSGANVLTF.

This sequence joins TRBV6-5 and TRBJ1-2; D is perhaps TRBD1 (5 bases). Deletions cut 6 bases from V and 6 bases from J, with 14 bases between. The CDR3 is made up of 13 amino acids. Germline-derived CDR1 and CDR2 are MNHEY and SVGAGI. This chain's CDR3 is CASSPKEGHGYTF. The CDR3 nucleotides are TGTGCCAGCAGCCCCAAGGAGGGGCATGGCTACACCTTC.